This T cell receptor (beta chain) was documented in a study of T cell responses to AZD1222 COVID-19 vaccine. The CDR3 is 15 amino acids. Trimming stripped 4 bases from V and 0 bases from J, with 7 bases between. CDR1 and CDR2 (germline): SEHNR, FQNEAQ (reference sequence). Of note for this clone: Its antigen remains unidentified.

Sequenced by immunoSEQ multiplex PCR; TCRdb stores in-frame clones only, minus some. Here the sample spans 150,000 to 190,000 clones, more than 85% being singletons. Whole-study results and caveats: At baseline, seropositivity was found in only six or seven AZD1222 recipients. Vaccine-associated CD4 TCRs spanned spike, dominant at 160-218 and 743-854. Mostly white British, mostly female donors; authors suggested clonal diversity may be underestimated. Targeting of unmutated variant regions was reportedly seen in nearly half of spike-specific TCRs.

This rearrangement joins TRBV7-9 to TRBJ2-6; unclear D gene. The sequence was collected from an adult who had recovered from COVID-19. The input for sequencing was peripheral blood, taken after recovery from COVID-19. The CDR3 here is CASSSYSSGANVLTF. CDR3 coding DNA: TGTGCCAGCAGCTCCTACAGCTCTGGGGCCAACGTCCTGACTTTC.